The T cell receptor beta chain described here comes from a study of cytomegalovirus exposure and HLA in healthy donors. This PCR relied on a set of 60 Vbeta primers and 13 Jbeta primers. Only in-frame clones appear in the TCRdb table, and some are missing; sequencing was by immunoSEQ multiplex PCR. The sample holds about 180,000 clones, more than 75% seen once. CDR3 length: 15 amino acids. V gave up 3 bases and J gave up 2 bases; unmatched junction bases: 1. Germline CDR1 and CDR2: SGHDT and YYEEEE. About this clone itself: Its antigen is unknown.

General study results and limits: Within an earlier analysis, most TCR beta V segments proved productive either about 90% or about 30% of the time.

The chain uses TRBV5-6 and TRBJ2-3; 12 bases fit TRBD2. Input material: PBMCs. The clonotype originates from a woman between 25 and 40 years old in good health and CMV-seropositive. CDR3 nucleotides: TGTGCCAGCAGCTCTAGCGGGGGGGTCACAGATACGCAGTATTTT. Its translation: CASSSSGGVTDTQYF. Complete variable domain (other parts from reference TRBV5-6 and TRBJ2-3): DAGVTQSPTHLIKTRGQQVTLRCSPKSGHDTVSWYQQALGQGPQFIFQYYEEEERQRGNFPDRFSGHQFPNYSSELNVNALLLGDSALYLCASSSSGGVTDTQYFGPGTRLTVL.